This T cell receptor beta chain was sequenced during a study of T cell responses to AZD1222 COVID-19 vaccine. Study-level findings and limits: Across the whole spike, CD4 TCRs peaked at regions 160-218 and 743-854.

Concerning this clone itself: No antigen is known for it. The germline gene is not matched at one end of the junction; a read error may be the cause. Other DNA variants within this sample encode the same CDR3.

Germline lookup yields CDR1 KGHSH and CDR2 LQKENI. The length of the CDR3 is 11 residues. TCRdb's copy holds only in-frame clones and misses some; the assay was immunoSEQ multiplex PCR. The sample lists 150,000 to 200,000 clones, approximately 92% occurring once. This chain joins TRBV18 and TRBJ2-5; D is uncertain. The sample was peripheral blood, taken on day 0 of AZD1222 vaccination. The clonotype originates from an adult in good health. CDR3 bases: TGTGCCAGCTCCCCACAAGAGACCCAGTACTTC. As protein: CASSPQETQYF.